This TCR beta chain comes out of a study of molecular identifiers for immune sequencing clone quantification. TCRdb ran MiXCR on the PCR reads and lists one entry per CDR3 protein. In the table there are 250,000 to 400,000 distinct CDR3 sequences, 20% to 25% of which are singletons. CDR3 length: 15 amino acids. Germline CDR1 MNHEY, CDR2 SVGAGI. V trimming: 1 base; J trimming: 3 bases; junction bases outside the gene matches: 5. The sequencing input was naive CD8+ T cells from blood, with Jurkat cell RNA spiked in. Subset described: FACS-sorted CD8+CD4-CCR7+CD45RA+ naive T cells. The chain links TRBV6-5 to TRBJ2-7; 8 bases match TRBD1. This TCR came from a human donor in good health. Some libraries in this study had Jurkat cell RNA spiked in. The CDR3 is CASSYFSTGVYEQYF. CDR3 in DNA: TGTGCCAGCAGTTACTTCTCGACAGGGGTCTACGAGCAGTACTTC.